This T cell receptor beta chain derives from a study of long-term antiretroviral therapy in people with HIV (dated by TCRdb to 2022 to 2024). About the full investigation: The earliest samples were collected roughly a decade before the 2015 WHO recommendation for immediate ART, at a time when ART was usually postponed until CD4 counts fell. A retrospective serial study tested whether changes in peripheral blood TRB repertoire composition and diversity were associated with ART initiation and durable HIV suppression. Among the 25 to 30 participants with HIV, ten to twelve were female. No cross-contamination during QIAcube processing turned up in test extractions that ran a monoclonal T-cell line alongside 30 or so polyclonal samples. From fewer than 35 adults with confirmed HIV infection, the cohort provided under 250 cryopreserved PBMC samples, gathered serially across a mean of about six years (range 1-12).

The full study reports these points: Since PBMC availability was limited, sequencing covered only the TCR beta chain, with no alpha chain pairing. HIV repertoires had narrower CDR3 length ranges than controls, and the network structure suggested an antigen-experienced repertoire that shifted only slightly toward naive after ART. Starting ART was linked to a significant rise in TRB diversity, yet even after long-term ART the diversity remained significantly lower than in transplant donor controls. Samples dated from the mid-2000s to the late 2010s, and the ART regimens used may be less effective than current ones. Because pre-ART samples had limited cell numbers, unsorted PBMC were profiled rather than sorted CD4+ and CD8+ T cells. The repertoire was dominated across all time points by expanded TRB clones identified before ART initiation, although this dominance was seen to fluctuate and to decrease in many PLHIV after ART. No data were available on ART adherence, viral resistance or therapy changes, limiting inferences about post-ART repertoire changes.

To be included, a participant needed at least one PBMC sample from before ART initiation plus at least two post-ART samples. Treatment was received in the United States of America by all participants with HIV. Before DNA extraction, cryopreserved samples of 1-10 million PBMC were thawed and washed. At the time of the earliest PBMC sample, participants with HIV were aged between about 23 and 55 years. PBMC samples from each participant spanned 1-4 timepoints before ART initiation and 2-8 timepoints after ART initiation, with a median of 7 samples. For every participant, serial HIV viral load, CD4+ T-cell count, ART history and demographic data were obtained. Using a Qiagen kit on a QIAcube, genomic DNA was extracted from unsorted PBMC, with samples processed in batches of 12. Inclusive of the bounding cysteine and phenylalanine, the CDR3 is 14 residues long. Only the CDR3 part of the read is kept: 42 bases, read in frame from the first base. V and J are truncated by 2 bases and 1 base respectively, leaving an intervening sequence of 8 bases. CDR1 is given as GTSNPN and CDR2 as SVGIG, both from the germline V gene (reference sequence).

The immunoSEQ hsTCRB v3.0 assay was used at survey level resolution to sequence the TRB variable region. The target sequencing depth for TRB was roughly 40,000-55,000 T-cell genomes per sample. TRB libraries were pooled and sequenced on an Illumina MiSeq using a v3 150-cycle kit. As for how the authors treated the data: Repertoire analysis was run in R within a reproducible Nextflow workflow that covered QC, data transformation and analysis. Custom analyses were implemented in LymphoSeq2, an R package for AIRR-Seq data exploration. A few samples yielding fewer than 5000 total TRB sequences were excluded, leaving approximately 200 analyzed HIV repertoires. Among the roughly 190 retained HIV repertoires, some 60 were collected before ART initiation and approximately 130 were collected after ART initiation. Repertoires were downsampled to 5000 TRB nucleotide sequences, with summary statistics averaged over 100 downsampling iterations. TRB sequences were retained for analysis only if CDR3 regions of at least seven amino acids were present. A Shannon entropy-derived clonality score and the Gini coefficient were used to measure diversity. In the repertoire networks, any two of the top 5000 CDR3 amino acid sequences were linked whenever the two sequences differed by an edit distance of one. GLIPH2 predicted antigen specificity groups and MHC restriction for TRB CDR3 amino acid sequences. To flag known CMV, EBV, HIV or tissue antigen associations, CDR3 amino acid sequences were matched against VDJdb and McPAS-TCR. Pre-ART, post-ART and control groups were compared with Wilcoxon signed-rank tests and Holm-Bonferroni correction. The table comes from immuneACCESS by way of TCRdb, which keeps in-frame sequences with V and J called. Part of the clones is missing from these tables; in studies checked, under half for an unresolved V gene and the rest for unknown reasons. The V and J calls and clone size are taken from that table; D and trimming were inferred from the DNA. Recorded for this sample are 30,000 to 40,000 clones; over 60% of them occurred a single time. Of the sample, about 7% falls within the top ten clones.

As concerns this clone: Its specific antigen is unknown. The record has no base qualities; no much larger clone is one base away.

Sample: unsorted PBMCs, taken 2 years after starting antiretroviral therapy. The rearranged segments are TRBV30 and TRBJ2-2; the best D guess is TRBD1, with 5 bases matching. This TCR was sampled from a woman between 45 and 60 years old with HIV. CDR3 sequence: CAWSRTQNTGELFF. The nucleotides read TGTGCCTGGAGTAGGACACAGAACACCGGGGAGCTGTTTTTT.